What follows are 8 T cell receptor beta chains derived from one specimen sequenced in a study of T cell responses to AZD1222 COVID-19 vaccine. Produced via immunoSEQ multiplex PCR; TCRdb's table is partial and in-frame only. The sample consists of approximately 200,000 clones, approximately 93% of them appearing once. The sample consisted of peripheral blood, taken 28 days after the second AZD1222 dose. All receptors come from an adult who received the AZD1222 COVID-19 vaccine.

The V and J genes are TRBV30 and TRBJ2-1, with TRBD1 matching 10 bases. Germline trimming cut 3 bases from V and 14 bases from J; bases unmatched to any gene: 16. Germline values: CDR1 GTSNPN, CDR2 SVGIG (reference sequence). CDR3 length equals 15 residues. This chain's CDR3 is CAWRVPGQGISQKFF. The DNA of the CDR3 is TGTGCCTGGAGAGTCCCGGGACAGGGGATTAGCCAAAAGTTCTTC.

This chain joins TRBV5-4 and TRBJ2-7; D uncertain. CDR3 length equals 15 residues. Trimming removed 0 bases from V and 2 bases from J, with 12 bases in between. CDR1 is SGHNT, CDR2 YYREEE, per germline (reference sequence). The CDR3 loop reads CASSLDPGGTYEQYF. CDR3 bases: TGTGCCAGCAGCTTGGATCCCGGCGGAACCTACGAGCAGTACTTC.

The DNA for the CDR3 is TGCGCCAGCAGCCAAGTTACAGGGACCTACGAGCAGTACTTC. It is translated as CASSQVTGTYEQYF. The V gene is TRBV4-1, the J gene TRBJ2-7; tentative D call: TRBD1 (6 bases). The CDR3 consists of 14 residues. Trimming shortened V by 1 base and J by 2 bases, and 9 bases separated the two germline ends. CDR1 and CDR2 from the germline V gene are MGHRA and YSYEKL.

The rearrangement links TRBV5-6 to TRBJ2-3, with 10 bases aligning to TRBD2. The trim removed 4 bases at V and 1 base at J, leaving 3 bases unmatched. The CDR3 extends over 15 amino acids. The germline gives CDR1 SGHDT, CDR2 YYEEEE. CDR3: CASSNGLAGTDTQYF. CDR3 coding DNA: TGTGCCAGCAGCAACGGACTAGCGGGCACAGATACGCAGTATTTT.

The rearrangement uses TRBV6-5 and TRBJ1-1, with a weak D call TRBD1 (5 bases). V shed 5 bases and J shed 7 bases, with 11 bases lying between them. The CDR3 is made up of 12 amino acids. CDR1 MNHEY and CDR2 SVGAGI come from the germline V gene. As DNA, the CDR3 is TGTGCCAGCAGTAGGGGACGTGGTGAAGCTTTCTTT. Translated: CASSRGRGEAFF.

V gene TRBV18 combines with J gene TRBJ1-3; 8 bases match TRBD1. Germline V gene sequence: CDR1 KGHSH, CDR2 LQKENI. J was trimmed by 3 bases and V by 2 bases; bases with no gene match: 9. There are 17 residues in the CDR3. The CDR3, as DNA: TGTGCCAGCTCACCAAGGACAGGGCAGCAAGTTGGAAACACCATATATTTT. It encodes CASSPRTGQQVGNTIYF.

This clone was counted a single time. This sequence joins TRBV4-1 and TRBJ1-2, with 8 bases that match TRBD1. This CDR3 region has 17 residues. V gave up 0 bases and J gave up 4 bases; unmatched junction bases: 10. The germline gives CDR1 MGHRA, CDR2 YSYEKL. CDR3 nucleotides: TGCGCCAGCAGCCAAGAAGACAGGGGAAAACGAACCTATGGCTACACCTTC. Amino acids: CASSQEDRGKRTYGYTF.

This clone was seen just once. CDR3 sequence: CASTVGWNEQFF. CDR3 in DNA: TGTGCCAGCACAGTGGGATGGAATGAGCAGTTCTTC. The chain has TRBV28 and TRBJ2-1; no clear D. CDR3 size: 12 residues. Per the germline V gene, CDR1 is MDHEN and CDR2 is SYDVKM. V was cut by 7 bases and J by 7 bases, with 11 bases left in between.